The clone carrying this T cell receptor beta chain has a handful of counts. Its antigen is as yet unknown. There are 16 residues in the CDR3. V was clipped by 5 bases and J by 4 bases; unmatched bases: 9. Germline values: CDR1 SEHNR, CDR2 FQNEAQ (reference sequence). cDNA molecules, individually, were tagged with unique molecular identifiers. TCRdb re-analysed the 5' RACE reads in MiXCR, keeping a single row per CDR3 protein. The table includes tens of thousands of distinct CDR3 sequences, roughly 14% detected once. This record belongs to a study of early T cells in non-severe SARS-CoV-2 infection. Study-level information: Sequencing was performed on bulk RNA from unsorted whole blood, leaving chains unpaired.

Study-level points and caveats: Matching results from VDJdb favored anti-spike CD8 responses, leaving private and CD4 specificities undetected.

The V gene is TRBV7-9, the J gene TRBJ2-2, with 8 bases fitting TRBD2. This material consisted of whole blood, taken at baseline. The receptor was isolated from an adult who was a healthcare worker with PCR-confirmed SARS-CoV-2 infection or an uninfected control (not recorded which). The CDR3 is CASSPPLAEGTGELFF. CDR3 coding DNA: TGTGCCAGCAGCCCCCCACTAGCGGAAGGCACCGGGGAGCTGTTTTTT.